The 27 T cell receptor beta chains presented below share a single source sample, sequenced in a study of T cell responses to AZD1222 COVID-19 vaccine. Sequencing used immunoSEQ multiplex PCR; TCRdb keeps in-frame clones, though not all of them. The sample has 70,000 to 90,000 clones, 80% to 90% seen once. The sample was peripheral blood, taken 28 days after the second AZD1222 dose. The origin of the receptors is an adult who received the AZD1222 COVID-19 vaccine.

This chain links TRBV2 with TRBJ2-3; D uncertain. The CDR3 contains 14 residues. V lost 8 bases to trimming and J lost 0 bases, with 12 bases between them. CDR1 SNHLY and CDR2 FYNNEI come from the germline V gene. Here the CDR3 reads CASLEGSSTDTQYF. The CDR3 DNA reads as TGTGCCAGCTTAGAAGGGTCGAGCACAGATACGCAGTATTTT.

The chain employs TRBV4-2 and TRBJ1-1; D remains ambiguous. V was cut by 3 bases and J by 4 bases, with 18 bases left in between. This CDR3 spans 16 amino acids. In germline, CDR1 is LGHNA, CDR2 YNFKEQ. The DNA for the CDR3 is TGTGCCAGCAGCCAGGCGTTGGAAGCCATGGGCACTGAAGCTTTCTTT. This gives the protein CASSQALEAMGTEAFF.

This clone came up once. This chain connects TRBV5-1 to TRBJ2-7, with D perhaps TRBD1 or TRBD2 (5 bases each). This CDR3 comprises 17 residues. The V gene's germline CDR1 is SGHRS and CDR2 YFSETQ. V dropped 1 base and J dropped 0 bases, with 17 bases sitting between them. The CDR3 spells CASSLFSRAGSSYEQYF. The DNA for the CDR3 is TGCGCCAGCAGCTTGTTTTCCCGGGCAGGGAGCTCCTACGAGCAGTACTTC.

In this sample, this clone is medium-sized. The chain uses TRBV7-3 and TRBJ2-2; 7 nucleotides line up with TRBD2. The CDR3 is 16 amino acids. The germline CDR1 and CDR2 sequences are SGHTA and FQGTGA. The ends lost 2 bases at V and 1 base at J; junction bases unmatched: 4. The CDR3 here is CASSLSSGGNTGELFF. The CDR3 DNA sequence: TGTGCCAGCAGCTTATCGTCGGGAGGGAACACCGGGGAGCTGTTTTTT.

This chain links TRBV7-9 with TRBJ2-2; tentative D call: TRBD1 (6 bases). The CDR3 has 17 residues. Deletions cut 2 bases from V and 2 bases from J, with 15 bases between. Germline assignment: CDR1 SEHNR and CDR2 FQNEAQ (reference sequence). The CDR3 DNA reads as TGTGCCAGCAGCTTATCAGGGGCCGGGACCAACACCGGGGAGCTGTTTTTT. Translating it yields CASSLSGAGTNTGELFF.

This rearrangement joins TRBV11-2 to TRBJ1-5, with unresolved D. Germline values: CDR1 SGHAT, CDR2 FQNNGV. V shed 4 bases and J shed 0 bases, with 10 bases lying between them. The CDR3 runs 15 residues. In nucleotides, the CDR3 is TGTGCCAGCAGCTCGAGTACCGATAGCAATCAGCCCCAGCATTTT. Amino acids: CASSSSTDSNQPQHF.

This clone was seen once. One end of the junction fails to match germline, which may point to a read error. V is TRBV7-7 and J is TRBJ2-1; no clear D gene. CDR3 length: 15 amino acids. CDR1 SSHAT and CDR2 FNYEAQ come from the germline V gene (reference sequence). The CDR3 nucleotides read TGTGCTAGCAGCTTAGATAGAAGCTCCTACAATGAGCAGTTCTTC. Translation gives CASSLDRSSYNEQFF.

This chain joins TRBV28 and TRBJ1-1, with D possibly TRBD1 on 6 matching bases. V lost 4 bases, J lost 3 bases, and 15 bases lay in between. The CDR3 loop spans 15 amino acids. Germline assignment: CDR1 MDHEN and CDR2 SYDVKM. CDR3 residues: CASSSPGSGDTEAFF. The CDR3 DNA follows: TGTGCCAGCAGTTCGCCAGGGTCAGGGGACACTGAAGCTTTCTTT.

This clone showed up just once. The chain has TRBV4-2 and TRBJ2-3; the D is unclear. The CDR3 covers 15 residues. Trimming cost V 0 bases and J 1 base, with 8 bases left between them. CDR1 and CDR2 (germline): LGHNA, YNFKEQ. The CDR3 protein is CASSQDIERTDTQYF. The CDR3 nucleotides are TGTGCCAGCAGCCAAGATATAGAACGCACAGATACGCAGTATTTT.

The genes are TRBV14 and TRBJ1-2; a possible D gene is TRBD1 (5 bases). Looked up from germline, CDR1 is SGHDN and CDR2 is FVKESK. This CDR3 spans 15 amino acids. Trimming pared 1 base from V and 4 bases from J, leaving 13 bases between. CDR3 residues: CASSQVDGAGYGYTF. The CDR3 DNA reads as TGTGCCAGCAGCCAAGTAGATGGGGCTGGCTATGGCTACACCTTC.

The CDR3 reads CASSSLDKNIQYF. The CDR3 nucleotides read TGCGCCAGCAGCTCGCTTGACAAAAACATTCAGTACTTC. V and J are TRBV5-1 and TRBJ2-4; no definite D call. Germline V CDR1 and CDR2: SGHRS, YFSETQ. The CDR3 loop spans 13 amino acids. Trimming removed 3 bases at V and 3 bases at J, with 7 bases between.

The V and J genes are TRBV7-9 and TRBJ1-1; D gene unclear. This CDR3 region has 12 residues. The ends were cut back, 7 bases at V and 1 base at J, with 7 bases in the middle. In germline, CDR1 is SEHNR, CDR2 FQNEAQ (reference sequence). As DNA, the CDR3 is TGTGCCAGCACTGGTGCGAACACTGAAGCTTTCTTT. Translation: CASTGANTEAFF.

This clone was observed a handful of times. CDR3 DNA sequence: TGCGCCAGCAGCCAAGATTTGGGGGAATTAGGCACCGGGGAGCTGTTTTTT. This codes for CASSQDLGELGTGELFF. This chain connects TRBV4-3 to TRBJ2-2, with D possibly called TRBD1 or TRBD2 (5 bases each). The CDR3 extends over 17 amino acids. In germline, CDR1 is LGHNA, CDR2 YSLEER. V was trimmed by 0 bases and J by 4 bases, leaving 15 bases between them.

CDR3 DNA sequence: TGTGCCAGTAAGACAGGGACGAATGAGCAGTTCTTC. Translated: CASKTGTNEQFF. The chain is built from TRBV19 and TRBJ2-1; 7 bases match TRBD1. The CDR3 totals 12 residues. The V and J ends lost 7 bases and 7 bases, in that order; junction bases with no gene match: 4. Germline values: CDR1 LNHDA, CDR2 SQIVND (reference sequence).

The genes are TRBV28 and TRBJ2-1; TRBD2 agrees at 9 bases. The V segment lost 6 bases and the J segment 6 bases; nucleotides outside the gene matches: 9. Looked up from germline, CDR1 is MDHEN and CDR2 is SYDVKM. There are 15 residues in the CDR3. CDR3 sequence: CASSPSGLASNEQFF. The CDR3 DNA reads TGTGCCAGCAGCCCCTCGGGACTAGCCTCCAATGAGCAGTTCTTC.

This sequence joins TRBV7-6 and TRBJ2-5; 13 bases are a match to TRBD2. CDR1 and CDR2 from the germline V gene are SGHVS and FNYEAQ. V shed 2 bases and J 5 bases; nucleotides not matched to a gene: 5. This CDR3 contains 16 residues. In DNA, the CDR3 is TGTGCCAGCAGCTTACTTGGACTAGCGGGGGTGGAGACCCAGTACTTC. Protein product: CASSLLGLAGVETQYF.

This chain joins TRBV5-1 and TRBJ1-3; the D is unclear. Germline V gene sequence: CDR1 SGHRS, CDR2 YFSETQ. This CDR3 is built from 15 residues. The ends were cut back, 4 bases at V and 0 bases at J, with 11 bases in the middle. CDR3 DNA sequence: TGCGCCAGCAGCCCTTCCCGAAACTCTGGAAACACCATATATTTT. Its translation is CASSPSRNSGNTIYF.

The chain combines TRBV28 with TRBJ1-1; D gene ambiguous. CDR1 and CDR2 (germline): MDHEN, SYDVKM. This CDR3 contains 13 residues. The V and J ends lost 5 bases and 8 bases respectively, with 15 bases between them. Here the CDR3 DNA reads TGTGCCAGCAGTCTAAACCCGGGCCGCGAAGCTTTCTTT. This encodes CASSLNPGREAFF.

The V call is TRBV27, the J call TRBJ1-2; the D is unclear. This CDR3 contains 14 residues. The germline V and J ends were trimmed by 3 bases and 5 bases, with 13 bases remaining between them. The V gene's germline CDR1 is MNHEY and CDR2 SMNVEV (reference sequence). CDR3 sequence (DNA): TGTGCCAGCAGTTTGGCAGGAGGACTGTATGGCTACACCTTC. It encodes CASSLAGGLYGYTF.

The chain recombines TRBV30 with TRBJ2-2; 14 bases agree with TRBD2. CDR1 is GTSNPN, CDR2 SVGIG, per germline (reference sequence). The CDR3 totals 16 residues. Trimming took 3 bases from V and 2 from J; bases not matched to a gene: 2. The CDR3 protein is CAWRGLAGANTGELFF. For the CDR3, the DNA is TGTGCCTGGAGGGGACTAGCGGGGGCCAACACCGGGGAGCTGTTTTTT.

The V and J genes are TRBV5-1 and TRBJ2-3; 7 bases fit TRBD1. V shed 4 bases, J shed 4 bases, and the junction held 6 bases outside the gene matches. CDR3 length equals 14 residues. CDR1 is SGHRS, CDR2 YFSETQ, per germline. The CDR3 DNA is TGCGCCAGCAGCCTTAGACAGGGATCAGATACGCAGTATTTT. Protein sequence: CASSLRQGSDTQYF.

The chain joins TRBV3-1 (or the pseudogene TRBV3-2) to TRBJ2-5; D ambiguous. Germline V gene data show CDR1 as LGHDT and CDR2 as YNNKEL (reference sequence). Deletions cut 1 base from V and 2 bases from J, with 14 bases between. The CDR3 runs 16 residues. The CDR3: CASSQGNNRLQETQYF. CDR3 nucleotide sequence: TGTGCCAGCAGCCAAGGAAATAATCGGTTACAAGAGACCCAGTACTTC.

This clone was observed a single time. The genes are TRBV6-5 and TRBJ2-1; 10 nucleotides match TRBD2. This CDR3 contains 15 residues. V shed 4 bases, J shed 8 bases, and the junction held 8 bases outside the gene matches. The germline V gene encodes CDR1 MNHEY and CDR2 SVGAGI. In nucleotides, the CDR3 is TGTGCCAGCAGTTCTCCTCAGCGGGGGGGCTATGAGCAGTTCTTC. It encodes CASSSPQRGGYEQFF.

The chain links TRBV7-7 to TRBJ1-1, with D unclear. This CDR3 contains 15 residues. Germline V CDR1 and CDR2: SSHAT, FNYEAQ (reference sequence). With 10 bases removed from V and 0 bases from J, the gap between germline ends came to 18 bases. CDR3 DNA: TGTGCCACCTCGCGGGAGGAATCAATGAACACTGAAGCTTTCTTT. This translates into CATSREESMNTEAFF.

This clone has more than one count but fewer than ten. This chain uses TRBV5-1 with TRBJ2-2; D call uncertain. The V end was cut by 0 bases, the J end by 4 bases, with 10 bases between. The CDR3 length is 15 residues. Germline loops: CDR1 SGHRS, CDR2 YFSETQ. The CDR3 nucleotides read TGCGCCAGCAGCTTGGTTCCAGGTTCCACCGGGGAGCTGTTTTTT. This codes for CASSLVPGSTGELFF.

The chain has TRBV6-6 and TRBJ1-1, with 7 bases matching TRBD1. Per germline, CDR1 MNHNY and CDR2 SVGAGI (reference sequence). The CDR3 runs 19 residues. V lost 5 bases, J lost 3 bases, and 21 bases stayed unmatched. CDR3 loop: CASSHAPSRQGIGHTEAFF. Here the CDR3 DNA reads TGTGCCAGCAGTCACGCTCCCTCCCGACAGGGTATAGGGCACACTGAAGCTTTCTTT.

CDR3 DNA: TGTGCCAGCAGCCTACTTAACTCGCAGGGGGCGAACACTGAAGCTTTCTTT. Amino acids: CASSLLNSQGANTEAFF. The chain recombines TRBV11-3 with TRBJ1-1, with 8 bases matching TRBD1. J gave up 1 base and V 5 bases, and 12 bases lay outside the gene matches. The CDR3 totals 17 residues. Germline CDR1 SGHNT, CDR2 YENEEA.